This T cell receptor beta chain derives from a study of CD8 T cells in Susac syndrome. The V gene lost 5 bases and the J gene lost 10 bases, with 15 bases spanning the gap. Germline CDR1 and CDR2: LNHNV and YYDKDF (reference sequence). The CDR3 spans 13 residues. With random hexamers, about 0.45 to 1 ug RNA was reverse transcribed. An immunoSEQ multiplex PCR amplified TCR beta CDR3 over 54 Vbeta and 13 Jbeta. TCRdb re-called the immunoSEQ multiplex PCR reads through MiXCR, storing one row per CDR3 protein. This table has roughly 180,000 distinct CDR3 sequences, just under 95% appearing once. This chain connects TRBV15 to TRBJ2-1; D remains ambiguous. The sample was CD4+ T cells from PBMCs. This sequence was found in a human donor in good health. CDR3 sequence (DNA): TGTGCCACCAGCGGGATAGGAATAGTCGAGCAGTTCTTC. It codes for CATSGIGIVEQFF.